A single sample is the source of the 21 T cell receptor beta chains below, sequenced in a study of blood T cell repertoires in COVID-19. Profiled with immunoSEQ multiplex PCR; TCRdb holds only in-frame clones, not every one. The table includes 240,000 or so clones, approximately 86% detected once. Sequencing was performed on peripheral blood. The receptors were sampled from a man in his 60s who had recovered from COVID-19.

The gene calls are TRBV3-1 (or the pseudogene TRBV3-2) and TRBJ2-1, with a tentative D call TRBD2 (5 bases). This CDR3 is built from 14 residues. Per the germline V gene, CDR1 is LGHDT and CDR2 is YNNKEL (reference sequence). V lost 0 bases to trimming and J lost 8 bases, with 11 bases between them. In nucleotides, the CDR3 is TGTGCCAGCAGCCAAGATTTAAGGACTTATGAGCAGTTCTTC. It encodes CASSQDLRTYEQFF.

The CDR3 region is CASSEEPYGYTF. The CDR3 bases are TGTGCCAGCAGTGAGGAGCCCTATGGCTACACCTTC. The chain carries TRBV2 and TRBJ1-2; the D is unclear. The CDR3 covers 12 residues. Per germline, CDR1 SNHLY and CDR2 FYNNEI. The V end lost 3 bases, the J end lost 4 bases, and 6 bases lay between the germline ends.

The chain has TRBV2 and TRBJ1-3; no clear D gene. The CDR3 loop spans 15 amino acids. V lost 6 bases and J 4 bases, leaving 16 bases between the germline ends. Germline CDR1 is SNHLY and CDR2 is FYNNEI. This chain's CDR3 is CASRRAVSAGNTIYF. The CDR3 DNA sequence: TGTGCCAGCAGGCGGGCGGTTAGCGCCGGAAACACCATATATTTT.

The chain employs TRBV11-2 and TRBJ1-3; D is unclear. The V gene's germline CDR1 is SGHAT and CDR2 FQNNGV. This CDR3 region has 14 residues. Trimming took off 0 bases at V and 0 bases at J, with 3 bases between the two ends. CDR3: CASSLESSGNTIYF. CDR3 sequence (DNA): TGTGCCAGCAGCTTAGAGAGCTCTGGAAACACCATATATTTT.

The chain joins TRBV9 to TRBJ1-1; 9 nucleotides line up with TRBD1. This CDR3 has 15 amino acids. The V gene's germline CDR1 is SGDLS and CDR2 YYNGEE. Losses at the gene ends were 4 bases for V and 1 base for J; bases not matched to a gene: 5. The CDR3 region is CASSIGTGKNTEAFF. For the CDR3, the DNA is TGTGCCAGCAGCATTGGGACAGGGAAGAACACTGAAGCTTTCTTT.

The gene calls are TRBV5-6 and TRBJ1-5, with a tentative D call TRBD1 (5 bases). V dropped 3 bases and J dropped 3 bases, with 13 bases sitting between them. CDR3 length: 15 amino acids. The germline V gene has CDR1 SGHDT and CDR2 YYEEEE. CDR3 sequence (DNA): TGTGCCAGCAGCTCCGATTTGACAGACAATCAGCCCCAGCATTTT. It codes for CASSSDLTDNQPQHF.

The chain carries TRBV6-2 or TRBV6-3 and TRBJ1-2, with a weak D call TRBD1 (6 bases). The CDR3 length is 12 residues. Germline V lookup: CDR1 MNHEY, CDR2 SVGEGT. Trimming took off 3 bases at V and 8 bases at J, with 10 bases between the two ends. The CDR3 DNA reads TGTGCCAGCAGTTATGCAGGGGCCGGCTACACCTTC. This encodes CASSYAGAGYTF.

The chain has TRBV25-1 and TRBJ2-2, with TRBD1 identical over 9 bases. This CDR3 comprises 15 residues. V lost 4 bases, J lost 4 bases, and 4 bases stayed unmatched. Germline V gives CDR1 MGHDK, CDR2 SYGVNS. As DNA, the CDR3 is TGTGCCAGCAGTGGGGGACAGGGAATCACCGGGGAGCTGTTTTTT. It encodes CASSGGQGITGELFF.

V and J are TRBV7-9 and TRBJ1-4; D gene unclear. Germline V gives CDR1 SEHNR, CDR2 FQNEAQ (reference sequence). The CDR3 sequence is 16 residues long. V shed 5 bases and J shed 5 bases, with 18 bases lying between them. This CDR3 reads CASSLYTGNLNEKLFF. CDR3 DNA sequence: TGTGCCAGCAGCCTTTACACCGGGAACCTCAATGAAAAACTGTTTTTT.

The rearrangement joins TRBV9 to TRBJ2-5; 10 bases line up with TRBD2. The V gene's germline CDR1 is SGDLS and CDR2 YYNGEE. V was clipped by 0 bases and J by 4 bases; unmatched bases: 12. The CDR3 spans 18 residues. CDR3 loop: CASSVGMLAGAAGETQYF. CDR3 DNA sequence: TGTGCCAGCAGCGTAGGAATGCTAGCGGGGGCTGCGGGAGAGACCCAGTACTTC.

This rearrangement joins TRBV12-3 or TRBV12-4 to TRBJ1-2; 7 bases fit TRBD1. The CDR3 has 13 residues. J lost 2 bases, V lost 5 bases, and 2 bases had no gene match. CDR3 region: CASSQTGNYGYTF. The CDR3 nucleotides are TGTGCCAGCAGTCAGACAGGGAACTATGGCTACACCTTC.

V gene TRBV5-5 combines with J gene TRBJ2-1, with 9 nucleotides matching TRBD1. This CDR3 has 14 amino acids. Trimming took 2 bases from V and 9 from J; bases not matched to a gene: 6. CDR1 and CDR2 (germline): SGHKS, YYEKEE (reference sequence). The CDR3 loop is CASSFTGGWGEQFF. The CDR3 DNA follows: TGTGCCAGCAGCTTCACAGGGGGCTGGGGTGAGCAGTTCTTC.

The genes are TRBV21-1 and TRBJ1-3. TRBV21-1 is reported as a pseudogene. This CDR3 comprises 14 residues. This chain's CDR3 is CASGEPDSGNTIYF. CDR3 DNA sequence: TGTGCCAGCGGAGAACCGGACTCGGGAAACACCATATATTTT.

V and J are TRBV5-1 and TRBJ2-1, with D perhaps matching TRBD1 (5 bases). This CDR3 contains 15 residues. CDR1 is SGHRS, CDR2 YFSETQ, per germline. V was trimmed by 1 base and J by 8 bases, leaving 16 bases between them. CDR3 sequence (DNA): TGCGCCAGCAGCTTGCTCGTCAGGGAAGAGGATGAGCAGTTCTTC. Protein product: CASSLLVREEDEQFF.

DNA for the CDR3: TGTGCCAGCCGTACAGACGGAAACTACGAGCAGTACTTC. It encodes CASRTDGNYEQYF. The chain couples TRBV2 to TRBJ2-7; no clear D gene. The CDR3 has 13 amino acids. Germline values: CDR1 SNHLY, CDR2 FYNNEI. Between the trimmed V and J ends, which lost 8 bases and 3 bases, there was a span of 14 bases.

This clone was recorded a few times. The chain has TRBV25-1 and TRBJ1-1; D is perhaps TRBD1 (5 bases). Germline assignment: CDR1 MGHDK and CDR2 SYGVNS. The CDR3 is made up of 15 amino acids. The V end lost 4 bases, the J end lost 1 base, and 13 bases lay between the germline ends. Here the CDR3 DNA reads TGTGCCAGCAGTGCCGCAAGGGGAGGGAACACTGAAGCTTTCTTT. It translates to CASSAARGGNTEAFF.

The V and J genes are TRBV11-2 and TRBJ2-3, with a weak D call TRBD2 (7 bases). Germline V CDR1 and CDR2: SGHAT, FQNNGV. V shed 5 bases and J shed 3 bases, with 18 bases lying between them. The CDR3 covers 16 residues. CDR3 coding DNA: TGTGCCAGCAGCCACCCGTGGGGGGGCAATACAGATACGCAGTATTTT. It specifies CASSHPWGGNTDTQYF.

The chain employs TRBV6-4 and TRBJ2-2, with TRBD1 matching over 9 bases. Germline CDR1 MRHNA, CDR2 SNTAGT. This CDR3 contains 16 residues. The V and J ends lost 10 bases and 4 bases, in that order; junction bases with no gene match: 13. CDR3 loop: CATPDRGGFRTGELFF. CDR3 bases: TGTGCCACCCCGGACAGGGGCGGATTTCGCACCGGGGAGCTGTTTTTT.

The chain is built from TRBV14 and TRBJ1-6; TRBD1 agrees at 7 bases. The V and J ends lost 4 bases and 4 bases, in that order; junction bases with no gene match: 4. Germline V gene data show CDR1 as SGHDN and CDR2 as FVKESK. This CDR3 is built from 15 residues. For the CDR3, the DNA is TGTGCCAGCAGCCCGAGACAGGGTTATAATTCACCCCTCCACTTT. Protein product: CASSPRQGYNSPLHF. Full variable domain (remainder filled in from reference TRBV14 and TRBJ1-6): EAGVTQFPSHSVIEKGQTVTLRCDPISGHDNLYWYRRVMGKEIKFLLHFVKESKQDESGMPNNRFLAERTGGTYSTLKVQPAELEDSGVYFCASSPRQGYNSPLHFGNGTRLTVT.

The V call is TRBV5-1, the J call TRBJ2-1; no clear D gene. Trimming removed 0 bases at V and 12 bases at J, with 13 bases between. This CDR3 has 13 residues. The germline CDR1 and CDR2 sequences are SGHRS and YFSETQ. CDR3 in DNA: TGCGCCAGCAGCTTGGTTCCTAACCGAAGGCAGTTCTTC. This translates into CASSLVPNRRQFF.

This chain joins TRBV6-6 and TRBJ2-5, with 13 bases that match TRBD2. The CDR3 extends over 16 amino acids. The V and J ends lost 2 bases and 0 bases, in that order; junction bases with no gene match: 0. Germline CDR1 MNHNY, CDR2 SVGAGI (reference sequence). The CDR3 region is CASSYGTSGDQETQYF. CDR3 nucleotides: TGTGCCAGCAGTTACGGGACTAGCGGGGACCAAGAGACCCAGTACTTC.